The 25 T cell receptor beta chains given below trace back to one sample, sequenced in a study of monozygotic twins with inflammatory bowel disease (dated by TCRdb to the late 2010s). The library was prepared using 5' RACE. TCRdb names Illumina HiSeq 2500 as the instrument used. TCRdb reprocessed the sequencing reads and holds a single record per CDR3 protein sequence, with no DNA. The sample's clone listing holds some 170,000 distinct CDR3 sequences. Under 3.5% of the sample belongs to the ten largest clones. The sequenced sample consisted of blood. All receptors derive from a human donor with ulcerative colitis or Crohn's disease, or a healthy co-twin of an affected twin (not recorded which).

CDR3 protein: CASSLDSWTGELFF. The chain couples TRBV5-1 to TRBJ2-2. CDR3 length: 14 amino acids. Germline V gene lookup returns CDR1 SGHRS and CDR2 YFSETQ.

This chain uses TRBV4-1 with TRBJ2-1; TCRdb's D call, TRBD2, is unchecked because there is no DNA. CDR3 length equals 16 residues. The V gene's germline CDR1 is MGHRA and CDR2 YSYEKL. This CDR3 is CASSQTRTSGDNEQFF.

The CDR3 spells CASTNGQDLGTDTQYF. The chain couples TRBV5-1 to TRBJ2-3. Germline values: CDR1 SGHRS, CDR2 YFSETQ. The CDR3 loop spans 16 amino acids.

CDR3 loop: CASSPGPPNEQFF. V is TRBV5-1 and J is TRBJ2-1. Germline V gene lookup returns CDR1 SGHRS and CDR2 YFSETQ. The CDR3 is made up of 13 amino acids. Filled out from reference TRBV5-1 and TRBJ2-1, the complete variable domain reads KAGVTQTPRYLIKTRGQQVTLSCSPISGHRSVSWYQQTPGQGLQFLFEYFSETQRNKGNFPGRFSGRQFSNSRSEMNVSTLELGDSALYLCASSPGPPNEQFFGPGTRLTVL.

The chain joins TRBV10-3 to TRBJ2-3; TCRdb's assignment of TRBD2 cannot be checked, as there is no DNA. The CDR3 is made up of 16 amino acids. The germline CDR1 and CDR2 sequences are ENHRY and SYGVKD. The CDR3 here is CAISDLAGGGTDTQYF.

The chain carries TRBV28 and TRBJ2-1; TCRdb proposes TRBD2, but this gene call is untestable without DNA. The CDR3 runs 17 residues. The germline gives CDR1 MDHEN, CDR2 SYDVKM. This CDR3 is CASSFPTSGISYNEQFF.

The CDR3 region is CASSPLVGGYEQYF. This chain joins TRBV11-2 and TRBJ2-7; TCRdb's D gene call, TRBD2, goes unchecked for lack of DNA. The CDR3 covers 14 residues. Looked up from germline, CDR1 is SGHAT and CDR2 is FQNNGV.

J is TRBJ1-5 and V is TRBV10-2; TCRdb's D gene call, TRBD1, goes unchecked for lack of DNA. CDR1 is WSHSY and CDR2 is SAAADI in the germline V gene. The CDR3 loop spans 13 amino acids. CDR3 loop: CASSETGHQPQHF.

This rearrangement joins TRBV7-2 to TRBJ1-1; TCRdb names TRBD1, which stays unverified in the absence of DNA. Germline lookup yields CDR1 SGHTA and CDR2 FQGNSA. The CDR3 runs 16 residues. The CDR3 loop is CASSLVLGQGYTEAFF. Combining the CDR3 with reference TRBV7-2 and TRBJ1-1 gives the whole variable domain GAGVSQSPSNKVTEKGKDVELRCDPISGHTALYWYRQSLGQGLEFLIYFQGNSAPDKSGLPSDRFSAERTGGSVSTLTIQRTQQEDSAVYLCASSLVLGQGYTEAFFGQGTRLTVV.

This chain connects TRBV5-1 to TRBJ2-6; absent DNA, TCRdb's TRBD2 call cannot be checked. The CDR3 runs 17 residues. CDR1 SGHRS and CDR2 YFSETQ come from the germline V gene. The CDR3 here is CASSLGLAGSGANVLTF.

V usage is TRBV7-9 and J usage is TRBJ2-1; no DNA is available, so the TRBD2 call from TCRdb remains unchecked. CDR1 and CDR2 (germline): SEHNR, FQNEAQ (reference sequence). The CDR3 consists of 15 residues. This CDR3 is CASSSGSDTYNEQFF.

The V gene is TRBV4-2, the J gene TRBJ2-3; TCRdb picks TRBD2, but there is no DNA to check that call. This CDR3 spans 16 amino acids. From germline, CDR1 is LGHNA and CDR2 YNFKEQ. The CDR3 sequence is CASSYNEGASTDTQYF.

The rearrangement joins TRBV5-1 to TRBJ2-2; TCRdb's assignment of TRBD2 cannot be checked, as there is no DNA. The CDR3 totals 16 residues. Per the germline V gene, CDR1 is SGHRS and CDR2 is YFSETQ. The CDR3 loop reads CASSLEEVLMAGELFF.

The J gene is TRBJ2-1, the V gene TRBV7-2; the D gene TCRdb calls, TRBD1, cannot be checked with no DNA. CDR1 and CDR2 (germline): SGHTA, FQGNSA. The CDR3 is made up of 13 amino acids. This CDR3 is CASSSGTYNEQFF.

The rearrangement uses TRBV5-1 and TRBJ2-1. The CDR3 runs to 14 residues. Germline V CDR1 and CDR2: SGHRS, YFSETQ. CDR3 in amino acids: CASSLGHDHNEQFF.

The J gene is TRBJ1-5, the V gene TRBV7-9; TCRdb lists TRBD1, though no DNA is available to test this call. Germline V gene lookup returns CDR1 SEHNR and CDR2 FQNEAQ (reference sequence). The CDR3 covers 14 residues. The CDR3 spells CASSQGPLTSSQHF.

This rearrangement joins TRBV5-1 to TRBJ1-4; TCRdb selects TRBD1, and the lack of DNA leaves this call unchecked. From germline, CDR1 is SGHRS and CDR2 YFSETQ. The CDR3 totals 15 residues. This CDR3 reads CASSRTVMDEEKLFF.

The chain carries TRBV4-3 and TRBJ1-4; the D gene TCRdb calls, TRBD1, cannot be checked with no DNA. Germline CDR1 is LGHNA and CDR2 is YSLEER. The CDR3 spans 16 residues. This chain's CDR3 is CASSQGQFTTNEKLFF.

This sequence joins TRBV10-1 and TRBJ2-1; TCRdb's D gene call, TRBD1, goes unchecked for lack of DNA. From germline, CDR1 is WNHNN and CDR2 SYGVQD (reference sequence). This CDR3 has 14 amino acids. The CDR3 here is CASSETTPGVEQFF.

This chain joins TRBV27 and TRBJ1-5; TCRdb selects TRBD1, and the lack of DNA leaves this call unchecked. Germline values: CDR1 MNHEY, CDR2 SMNVEV (reference sequence). This CDR3 spans 14 amino acids. The chain's CDR3 is CASSSTGGGQPQHF.

This rearrangement joins TRBV5-1 to TRBJ2-5. This CDR3 spans 14 amino acids. Germline CDR1 is SGHRS and CDR2 is YFSETQ. CDR3 sequence: CASSLSKGQETQYF.

The CDR3 region is CASRLSGTAYTDTQYF. The rearrangement joins TRBV19 to TRBJ2-3; TCRdb returns TRBD1, unconfirmable since there is no DNA. The CDR3 sequence is 16 residues long. CDR1 and CDR2 (germline): LNHDA, SQIVND (reference sequence).

The J gene is TRBJ2-2, the V gene TRBV20-1; with no DNA, the TCRdb D assignment of TRBD2 cannot be verified. Germline-derived CDR1 and CDR2 are DFQATT and SNEGSKA (reference sequence). This CDR3 has 15 residues. The CDR3 sequence is CSAREGGRDNGELFF.

V usage is TRBV7-7 and J usage is TRBJ2-2; TCRdb designates TRBD1, a call that cannot be tested without DNA. This CDR3 region has 15 residues. Germline-derived CDR1 and CDR2 are SSHAT and FNYEAQ (reference sequence). The CDR3: CASSLGGGDTGELFF.

The chain is built from TRBV5-5 and TRBJ1-2; TCRdb calls TRBD1, which cannot be checked without DNA. Germline-derived CDR1 and CDR2 are SGHKS and YYEKEE (reference sequence). The CDR3 has 14 residues. The CDR3 region is CASTRTGSDYGYTF.